A selection of T cell receptor beta chains follows, all from one sample in a study of post-analysis software for immune sequencing data. TCRdb passed the PCR reads through MiXCR, listing each CDR3 protein once. Among around 700,000 distinct CDR3 sequences listed, about 60% were seen once. Sequences were obtained from blood. The receptors derive from a girl aged 2 to 10 with multiple sclerosis. Both conserved end residues are part of each CDR3. Each record gives: D gene, J gene, V gene, clone size, CDR3 DNA, CDR3 protein. A D gene is named only where the DNA matches it firmly. Some rows mark clone size as missing; the rest say once, few, many or name a class of expanded clone.

TRBD1	TRBJ2-1	TRBV9	.	TGTGCCAGCAGCGTAGCCCCAGGGGGTGAGCAGTTCTTC	CASSVAPGGEQFF
TRBD1	TRBJ1-6	TRBV11-2	.	TGTGCCAGCAGCTTGAGGGCTAATCAGGGGGCCGATTCACCCCTCCACTTT	CASSLRANQGADSPLHF
TRBD2	TRBJ2-3	TRBV29-1	.	TGCAGCGTTGGAAAGCGGGAGGAGGCAGATACGCAGTATTTT	CSVGKREEADTQYF
.	TRBJ2-3	TRBV15	.	TGTGCCACCAGCACTCTACGACAGGGAGGGAGAACAGATACGCAGTATTTT	CATSTLRQGGRTDTQYF
.	TRBJ1-5	TRBV20-1	few	TGCAGTGCTACCTCTGGGCGGGGAGTCAATAGCAATCAGCCCCAGCATTTT	CSATSGRGVNSNQPQHF
.	TRBJ2-3	TRBV7-8	few	TGTGCCAGCGGGGCTAGCACAGATACGCAGTATTTT	CASGASTDTQYF
TRBD2	TRBJ2-1	TRBV10-3	once	TGTGCCATCAGTGGGACTAGCGGGGGAAACAATGAGCAGTTCTTC	CAISGTSGGNNEQFF
.	TRBJ2-3	TRBV11-2	.	TGTGCCAGCAGCTTAAGGGGGGTCAGGGAGCCCCTTAGGGATACGCAGTATTTT	CASSLRGVREPLRDTQYF
.	TRBJ2-1	TRBV5-6	.	TGTGCCAGCAGATTCCAGGGTGATGAGCAGTTCTTC	CASRFQGDEQFF
TRBD2	TRBJ2-5	TRBV7-8	.	TGTGCCAGCAGCTCGCGGCGGGGACTAGCAAGGGAGACGGGCGAGACCCAGTACTTC	CASSSRRGLARETGETQYF
.	TRBJ1-1	TRBV9	.	TGTGCCAGCAGCGTAGATGGGTCCACTGAAGCTTTCTTT	CASSVDGSTEAFF
.	TRBJ2-1	TRBV10-1	.	TGCGCCAGCAGTGAGTCCAGGAGAGGCTGGGGATGGGACAATGAGCAGTTCTTC	CASSESRRGWGWDNEQFF
.	TRBJ2-1	TRBV11-2	few	TGTGCCAGCAGCTTAGAGGGTAACAATGAGCAGTTCTTC	CASSLEGNNEQFF
TRBD2	TRBJ2-6	TRBV19	few	TGTGCCAGTAGTGCCCCCGGGGGGGTTCCCTCTGGGGCCAACGTCCTGACTTTC	CASSAPGGVPSGANVLTF
TRBD1	TRBJ1-4	TRBV4-3	.	TGCGCCAGCAGCCAACCGACAGGGCTCGGTAATGAAAAACTGTTTTTT	CASSQPTGLGNEKLFF
TRBD2	TRBJ2-3	TRBV7-2	once	TGTGCCAGCCGCCGGGAGGTGAGAGCGGGAGCGTATTTT	CASRREVRAGAYF
.	TRBJ2-1	TRBV6-1	once	TGTGCCAGCCTCCCCTTTGCCCTCCTACGGGCGAGCTCCTACAATGAGCAGTTCTTC	CASLPFALLRASSYNEQFF
.	TRBJ2-7	TRBV5-1	.	TGCGCCAGCAGCTTGGGTGTTGGGTATAGCGAGCAGTACTTC	CASSLGVGYSEQYF
.	TRBJ1-5	TRBV15	.	TGTGCCACCTTGGACATCGATAGCAATCAGCCCCAGCATTTT	CATLDIDSNQPQHF
.	TRBJ2-7	TRBV19	few	TGTGCCAGTAGTAGCCACCGAAACTACGAGCAGTACTTC	CASSSHRNYEQYF
TRBD1	TRBJ1-5	TRBV27	.	TGTGCCAGCAGTTTAGCGACAGGGATTCAGCCCCAGCATTTT	CASSLATGIQPQHF
.	TRBJ2-7	TRBV10-3	.	TGTGCCATCAGCGAGTCTAGGACAGTTAATCACGAGCAGTACTTC	CAISESRTVNHEQYF
.	TRBJ1-2	TRBV6-5	.	TGTGCCAGCAGTTCCCGGGACTCCGACTTCTATGGCTACACCTTC	CASSSRDSDFYGYTF
.	TRBJ2-7	TRBV6-2/TRBV6-3	.	TGTGCCAGCAGTTCTGGGACCAGAAATGAGCAGTACTTC	CASSSGTRNEQYF
.	TRBJ2-1	TRBV14	once	TGTGCCAGCAGCCGGGGTAGCCAACCCTCCTACAATGAGCAGTTCTTC	CASSRGSQPSYNEQFF
.	TRBJ2-6	TRBV25-1	.	TGTGCCAGCAGCGCTCAACAGGGCGGGGGGGCCAACGTCCTGACTTTC	CASSAQQGGGANVLTF
.	TRBJ2-7	TRBV5-1	.	TGCGCCAGCAGCTTGGGTAGGGTAAACTACGAGCAGTACTTC	CASSLGRVNYEQYF
.	TRBJ2-5	TRBV3-1	.	TGTGCCAGCAGCCAACCATTCGGGCAGGGAGGACGAGAGACCCAGTACTTC	CASSQPFGQGGRETQYF
.	TRBJ2-1	TRBV20-1	.	TGCAGTGCTCGGGCCCTGAGCGGGCGGAGGGATGAGCAGTTCTTC	CSARALSGRRDEQFF
.	TRBJ2-5	TRBV20-1	once	TGCAGTGCACAGCGAGTCCAAGAGACCCAGTACTTC	CSAQRVQETQYF
TRBD2	TRBJ2-1	TRBV29-1	once	TGCAGCGTTGTAGGGCTAGGACTAGAGAGAAACTACAATGAGCAGTTCTTC	CSVVGLGLERNYNEQFF
TRBD2	TRBJ2-3	TRBV20-1	few	TGCAGTGCTAGGGTGCTAGCGGGCACAGATACGCAGTATTTT	CSARVLAGTDTQYF
TRBD1	TRBJ1-6	TRBV10-2	few	TGCGCCAGCAGCGACAGGACAGGAAATTCACCCCTCCACTTT	CASSDRTGNSPLHF
.	TRBJ2-3	TRBV20-1	few	TGCGGACCCTTTGGGGGAATAAATACGCAGTATTTT	CGPFGGINTQYF
.	TRBJ1-3	TRBV15	.	TGTGCCACCAGCAGAGATTGGCGAGGGACTGGAAACACCATATATTTT	CATSRDWRGTGNTIYF
.	TRBJ2-3	TRBV6-6	.	TGTGCCAGCAGTTATAGGGAGAACACAGATACGCAGTATTTT	CASSYRENTDTQYF
.	TRBJ1-2	TRBV6-5	.	TGTGCCAGCACTTACGACCTTACCACCGTTGGCTACACCTTC	CASTYDLTTVGYTF
TRBD2	TRBJ2-3	TRBV7-6	.	TGTGCCAGCAGCTCGCTGACTAGCGGAGTCTCAGATACGCAGTATTTT	CASSSLTSGVSDTQYF
.	TRBJ1-1	TRBV5-1	.	TGCGCCAGCAGCTTGGACCCGGGAGGCGCTGAAGCTTTCTTT	CASSLDPGGAEAFF
TRBD2	TRBJ2-1	TRBV29-1	once	TGCAGCGTTGAAGATCGGGACCCCGCGGGAGGGTATGAGCAGTTCTTC	CSVEDRDPAGGYEQFF
TRBD2	TRBJ2-1	TRBV10-3	once	TGTGCCATCAGCGCACAAAAGGGACTAGCGGGAGGGCCCGAGAATGAGCAGTTCTTC	CAISAQKGLAGGPENEQFF
.	TRBJ1-2	TRBV6-6	.	TGTGCCAGCAGTTATCGGGCAGACTATGGCTACACCTTC	CASSYRADYGYTF
.	TRBJ1-2	TRBV5-1	.	TGCGCCAGCAGCTACCTAGACAGCGGAATGCTCAACTATGGCTACACCTTC	CASSYLDSGMLNYGYTF
.	TRBJ2-4	TRBV5-6	.	TGTGCCAGCAGCTCATGGAGGGTACCCTACGAGCACTACTTC	CASSSWRVPYEHYF
.	TRBJ1-5	TRBV4-1	.	TGCGCCAGCAGCCAAGAAGGGGGTAGGCAGCTGAGCAATCAGCCCCAGCATTTT	CASSQEGGRQLSNQPQHF
.	TRBJ2-3	TRBV4-1	many	TGCGCCAGCAGCCAAGATGGGGGAAGCACAGATACGCAGTATTTT	CASSQDGGSTDTQYF
.	TRBJ1-4	TRBV7-2	.	TGTGCCAGCAGCGTCACGGTGTGGGAAAAACTGTTTTTT	CASSVTVWEKLFF
.	TRBJ2-2	TRBV6-1	.	TGTGCCAGCAGTGTAGACATAGCCGGGGAGCTGTTTTTT	CASSVDIAGELFF
TRBD2	TRBJ2-3	TRBV10-3	.	TGTGCCATTGGGGGGGGTACCGATACGCAGTATTTT	CAIGGGTDTQYF
TRBD1	TRBJ2-7	TRBV10-3	.	TGTGCCATCAGTAGTCCGGGACAGGCAGATTCCCCCTACGAGCAGTACTTC	CAISSPGQADSPYEQYF
.	TRBJ1-2	TRBV20-1	.	TGCAGTGCCATACCCCAGGGAACGACAGAAGGCTACACCTTC	CSAIPQGTTEGYTF
.	TRBJ1-5	TRBV12-3/TRBV12-4	.	TGTGCCAGCAGTCCCCCCGCGCAGGCAAGACAGCCCCAGCATTTT	CASSPPAQARQPQHF
.	TRBJ1-5	TRBV2	.	TGTGCCAGCAGCGACGAAGGGGGGAGCAATCAGCCCCAGCATTTT	CASSDEGGSNQPQHF
TRBD1	TRBJ1-2	TRBV27	.	TGTGCCAGCTCAAATACAGGGGGCAACTATGGCTACACCTTC	CASSNTGGNYGYTF
TRBD1	TRBJ2-1	TRBV7-2	.	TGTGCCAGCAGCCCCCAGACAGGGACGAATGAGCAGTTCTTC	CASSPQTGTNEQFF
.	TRBJ2-4	TRBV5-1	.	TGCGCCAGCAGCTCCGGGACAGCGGGCATTCAGTACTTC	CASSSGTAGIQYF